This TCR beta chain was identified in a study of blood T cell repertoires in COVID-19. Method: immunoSEQ multiplex PCR; TCRdb's copy keeps in-frame clones and lacks some. The profile shows over 95,000 clones, approximately 81% of them singletons. This CDR3 region has 14 residues. The ends were cut back, 4 bases at V and 3 bases at J, with 12 bases in the middle. Germline V CDR1 and CDR2: ENHRY, SYGVKD. The TCR was taken from a human donor in a cohort sampled during active COVID-19. Sample: peripheral blood. The chain couples TRBV10-3 to TRBJ1-1, with D maybe TRBD1 (5 bases). The CDR3 loop reads CAISGGDGHTEAFF. The CDR3 bases are TGTGCCATCAGTGGGGGGGACGGACACACTGAAGCTTTCTTT.